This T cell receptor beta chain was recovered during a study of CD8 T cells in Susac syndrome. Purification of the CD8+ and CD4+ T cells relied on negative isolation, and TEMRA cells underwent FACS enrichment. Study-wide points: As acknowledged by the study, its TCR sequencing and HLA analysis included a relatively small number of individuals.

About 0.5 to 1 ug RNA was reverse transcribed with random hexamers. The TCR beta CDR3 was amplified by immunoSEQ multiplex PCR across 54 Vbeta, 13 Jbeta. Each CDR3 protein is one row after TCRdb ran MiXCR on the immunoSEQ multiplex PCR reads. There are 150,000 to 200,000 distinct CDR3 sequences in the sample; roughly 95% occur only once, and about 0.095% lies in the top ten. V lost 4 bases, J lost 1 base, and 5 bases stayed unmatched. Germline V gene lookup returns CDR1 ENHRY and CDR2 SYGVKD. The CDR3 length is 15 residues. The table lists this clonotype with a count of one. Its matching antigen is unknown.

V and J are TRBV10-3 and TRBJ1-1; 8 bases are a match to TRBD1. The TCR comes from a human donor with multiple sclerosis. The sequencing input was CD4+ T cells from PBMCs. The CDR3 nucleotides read TGTGCCATCAGTGGACGGACAGGGACGAACACTGAAGCTTTCTTT. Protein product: CAISGRTGTNTEAFF.